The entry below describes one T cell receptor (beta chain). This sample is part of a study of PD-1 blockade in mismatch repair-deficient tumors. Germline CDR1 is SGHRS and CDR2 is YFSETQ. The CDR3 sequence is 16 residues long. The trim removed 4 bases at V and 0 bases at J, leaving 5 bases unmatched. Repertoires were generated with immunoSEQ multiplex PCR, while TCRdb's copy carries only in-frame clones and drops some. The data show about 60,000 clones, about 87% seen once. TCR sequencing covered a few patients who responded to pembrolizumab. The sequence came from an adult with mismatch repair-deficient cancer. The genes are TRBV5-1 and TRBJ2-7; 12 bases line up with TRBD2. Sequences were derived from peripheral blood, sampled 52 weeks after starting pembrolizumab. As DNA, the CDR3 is TGCGCCAGCAGCCCGTGGACTAGCGGGACCTCCTACGAGCAGTACTTC. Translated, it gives CASSPWTSGTSYEQYF.